The 24 T cell receptor beta chains in this list originate from one sample, sequenced in a study of TET2 disruption in CD19-targeted CAR T cells (dated by TCRdb to about 2018). The meaning of the sample's treatment or condition label: autologous CTL019 cells: CD19 CAR with 4-1BB and CD3 zeta domains. The method behind the library was the immunoSEQ multiplex PCR assay. As stored in TCRdb, this immuneACCESS dataset retains in-frame rearrangements with V and J assigned. A fraction of the clones does not appear; measured against another copy, unresolved V genes explain less than half of the discrepancy, and the remainder lacks a known reason. The sample's records list tens of thousands of clones. The ten most abundant clones make up 1.9% of the sample. These receptors are not linked to any known antigen. The sequencing here drew on CD8- CAR+ T cells sorted from cultured blood T cells, taken for CD19 CAR T cell therapy. According to the study, the label for this sample's cell subset or site signals: CD8-negative CAR-positive T cells from the infusion product. These receptor sequences come from a man in his 70s with chronic lymphocytic leukemia.

A note on this clone: The junction differs from germline at one of its ends, possibly a read error. The CDR3 end is not reached by the read, which stops 3 residues before it; the germline J gene fills it in. Other nucleotide sequences from this sample produce the same CDR3. The rearrangement uses TRBV7-6 and TRBJ1-3; TRBD1 might be the D (6 bases). The CDR3 has 16 residues. The germline V gene encodes CDR1 SGHVS and CDR2 FNYEAQ. The DNA read from the CDR3 is TGTGCCAGCAGCGCAAACAGGGCTAGCTCTGGAAACACT. This translates into CASSANRASSGNT. The complete CDR3 sequence is CASSANRASSGNTIYF.

A word on this clone: The DNA ends 3 residues before the CDR3 does, and the rest of the CDR3 is filled in from the germline J gene. J is TRBJ2-4 and V is TRBV11-2; 10 nucleotides agree with TRBD1. The V gene's germline CDR1 is SGHAT and CDR2 FQNNGV. There are 13 residues in the CDR3. CDR3 protein: CASSWTGQGIQYF. The CDR3 bases that were read are TGTGCCAGCAGCTGGACGGGACAGGGGATT.

A remark on this clone: The read stops 3 residues short of the end of the CDR3; the missing end is completed from the germline J gene. The rearrangement joins TRBV20-1 to TRBJ2-3, with unresolved D. V dropped 4 bases and J dropped 1 base, with 15 bases sitting between them. The CDR3 sequence is 15 residues long. In germline, CDR1 is DFQATT, CDR2 SNEGSKA (reference sequence). The CDR3 here is CSATPLDRGTDTQYF. The CDR3 DNA, read in part, is TGCAGTGCTACCCCCCTAGATAGAGGCACAGATACG.

Points on this clone: The read is 3 residues too short to cover the CDR3 end, so that end is filled in from the germline J gene. The rearrangement uses TRBV10-3 and TRBJ1-3; a weak D match, TRBD1 (6 bases). Germline CDR1 reads ENHRY; CDR2 reads SYGVKD. Between the trimmed V and J ends, which lost 7 bases and 4 bases, there was a span of 14 bases. CDR3 length equals 14 residues. The CDR3 is CAITPGQTGNTIYF. CDR3 DNA (partial): TGTGCCATCACCCCCGGACAGACGGGAAACACC.

Regarding this clone: The read terminates 3 residues ahead of where the CDR3 ends, so the germline J gene completes it. This chain uses TRBV19 with TRBJ2-2, with a possible D match to TRBD1 (6 bases). The CDR3 sequence is 15 residues long. Germline loops: CDR1 LNHDA, CDR2 SQIVND (reference sequence). The V end was cut by 5 bases, the J end by 1 base, with 11 bases between. CDR3 protein: CASSHPTGNTGELFF. Partial CDR3 DNA: TGTGCCAGTAGTCACCCGACAGGGAACACCGGGGAG.

With regard to this clone: The CDR3 is cut off 3 residues early in the read; its end comes from the germline J gene. The V call is TRBV10-3, the J call TRBJ2-4, with D possibly matching TRBD2 (7 bases). CDR1 ENHRY and CDR2 SYGVKD come from the germline V gene. This CDR3 comprises 14 residues. This chain's CDR3 is CAISDGGPYYGQYF. The CDR3 bases that were read are TGTGCCATCAGTGACGGGGGGCCCTACTATGGT.

Partial CDR3 DNA: TGTGCCAGCAGTCTTGGACTAGGCGAAACGACAGATACG. The encoded protein is CASSLGLGETTDT. The full CDR3 is CASSLGLGETTDTQYF. V gene TRBV28 combines with J gene TRBJ2-3; 7 positions match TRBD2. Read sequence stops 3 residues before the CDR3 end, and the germline J gene provides the missing end. Germline CDR1 MDHEN, CDR2 SYDVKM. The length of the CDR3 is 16 residues. Trimming cost V 5 bases and J 3 bases; bases outside gene matches: 11.

With regard to this clone: The sequenced fragment ends 3 residues before the CDR3 boundary, so the rest is inferred from the germline J gene. The chain recombines TRBV28 with TRBJ1-2; TRBD1 is a possible D gene (6 bases). Germline V gene data show CDR1 as MDHEN and CDR2 as SYDVKM. This CDR3 is built from 18 residues. The covered CDR3 bases are TGTGCCAGCAGTTTTCCAGTCCTTCGGGACAAAAGAACCTACGAC. As protein: CASSFPVLRDKRTYD. The full CDR3 protein is CASSFPVLRDKRTYDYTF.

Remarks on this clone: The read terminates 3 residues before the CDR3 end, so the remaining end is supplied by the germline J gene. The chain joins TRBV6-1 to TRBJ1-2; tentatively, D is TRBD1 (6 bases). Germline V CDR1 and CDR2: MNHNS, SASEGT. Trimming took 2 bases from V and 4 from J, leaving 17 bases between them. The CDR3 loop spans 16 amino acids. The CDR3 loop reads CASSETYRADIYGYTF. Partial CDR3 DNA: TGTGCCAGCAGTGAAACTTACAGGGCCGACATCTATGGC.

As concerns this clone: The CDR3 extends 3 residues past the end of the read, so its final part is completed from the germline J gene. The V gene is TRBV19, the J gene TRBJ1-2; 7 bases map to TRBD1. CDR3 size: 14 residues. Trimming removed 7 bases from V and 4 bases from J; junction bases left unmatched: 9. Germline CDR1 is LNHDA and CDR2 is SQIVND (reference sequence). Partial CDR3 DNA: TGTGCCAGTAAGGTTACAGGGGCTATCTATGGC. It translates to CASKVTGAIYG. The CDR3 reads in full as CASKVTGAIYGYTF.

The CDR3 protein is CASSQRGVRNEQYF. The CDR3 bases that were read are TGTGCCAGCAGCCAGCGGGGGGTGCGCAACGAG. J is TRBJ2-7 and V is TRBV14; 8 nucleotides agree with TRBD2. Coverage ceases 3 residues before the CDR3 finishes, and the germline J gene fills in the end. V trimming: 3 bases; J trimming: 5 bases; junction bases outside the gene matches: 6. The CDR3 extends over 14 amino acids. From germline, CDR1 is SGHDN and CDR2 FVKESK.

Notes on this clone: The read comes to an end 3 residues before the CDR3 does, leaving the germline J gene to fill in the end. V gene TRBV20-1 combines with J gene TRBJ2-5; 10 nucleotides align to TRBD2. CDR1 and CDR2 from the germline V gene are DFQATT and SNEGSKA (reference sequence). After removal of 6 bases from V and 2 bases from J, the junction contained 9 bases not matched to a gene. The CDR3 runs to 15 residues. This CDR3 is CSAPRASGGQETQYF. The DNA read from the CDR3 is TGCAGTGCCCCTCGGGCTAGCGGGGGACAAGAGACC.

Turning to this clone: Read coverage stops 3 residues before the CDR3 terminus; the germline J gene supplies the remainder. This chain joins TRBV3-1 (or the pseudogene TRBV3-2) and TRBJ1-2; 10 positions match TRBD1. CDR3 size: 15 residues. V lost 1 base and J lost 7; bases outside the gene matches: 6. The V gene's germline CDR1 is LGHDT and CDR2 YNNKEL (reference sequence). The sequenced part of the CDR3 DNA is TGTGCCAGCAGCCAAGGACGGGACAGGGGTGGTGGC. It translates to CASSQGRDRGGG. The CDR3 in full is CASSQGRDRGGGYTF.

For this clone: The read terminates 3 residues ahead of where the CDR3 ends, so the germline J gene completes it. The chain joins TRBV5-6 to TRBJ1-2; D might be TRBD1 (6 bases). The CDR3 is made up of 13 amino acids. CDR1 is SGHDT, CDR2 YYEEEE, per germline. The V and J ends lost 4 bases and 6 bases respectively, with 13 bases between them. The CDR3 is CASSLYDRHGYTF. Incomplete CDR3 DNA: TGTGCCAGCAGCCTATATGACAGGCATGGC.

The part of the CDR3 DNA that was read is TGTGCCAGCGACCAGGGGGATTTAGGCAATCAGCCC. Translating gives CASDQGDLGNQP. Given in full, the CDR3 is CASDQGDLGNQPQHF. This rearrangement joins TRBV7-9 to TRBJ1-5, with 7 bases aligning to TRBD1. The read terminates 3 residues ahead of where the CDR3 ends, so the germline J gene completes it. Germline V gene data show CDR1 as SEHNR and CDR2 as FQNEAQ (reference sequence). The CDR3 has 15 residues. V was pared by 8 bases and J by 2 bases, with 9 bases of the junction left unmatched.

Details on this clone: With the read ending 3 residues before the CDR3 end, the germline J gene is used to fill in that end. Other nucleotide sequences from this sample produce the same CDR3. The rearrangement links TRBV5-1 to TRBJ1-3, with D tentatively TRBD1 (6 bases). The germline V gene has CDR1 SGHRS and CDR2 YFSETQ. This CDR3 contains 14 residues. V lost 7 bases to trimming and J lost 0 bases, with 11 bases between them. CDR3 in amino acids: CASADRSSGNTIYF. Incomplete CDR3 DNA: TGCGCCAGCGCCGACAGGAGCTCTGGAAACACC.

For this clone: The read gets to within 3 residues of the CDR3 end, and the germline J gene fills in the rest. The chain links TRBV7-9 to TRBJ2-4; no clear D gene. Germline V gene lookup returns CDR1 SEHNR and CDR2 FQNEAQ (reference sequence). The CDR3 totals 12 residues. The CDR3 here is CASSNTNYGQYF. The sequenced CDR3 bases are TGTGCCAGCAGTAATACTAACTATGGT. The full variable domain, its missing parts supplied by reference TRBV7-9 and TRBJ2-4, is DTGVSQNPRHKITKRGQNVTFRCDPISEHNRLYWYRQTLGQGPEFLTYFQNEAQLEKSRLLSDRFSAERPKGSFSTLEIQRTEQGDSAMYLCASSNTNYGQYFGAGTRLSVL.

The covered CDR3 bases are TGTGCCAGCAGCCTCCGGGGAGGAACCGGTCAGCCC. Its translation is CASSLRGGTGQP. In full, the CDR3 is CASSLRGGTGQPQHF. The V gene is TRBV5-6, the J gene TRBJ1-5, with D uncertain. Read sequence stops 3 residues before the CDR3 end, and the germline J gene provides the missing end. Trimming removed 4 bases from V and 6 bases from J, with 17 bases in between. Germline-derived CDR1 and CDR2 are SGHDT and YYEEEE. This CDR3 is 15 amino acids long.

As concerns this clone: The CDR3 extends 3 residues past the end of the read, so its final part is completed from the germline J gene. The chain employs TRBV5-1 and TRBJ1-2; maybe TRBD1 (5 bases). The CDR3 extends over 16 amino acids. Germline V gene data show CDR1 as SGHRS and CDR2 as YFSETQ. CDR3 DNA, as far as it was read: TGCGCCAGCAGCTATAGGACTAGCGGGGGGATAGATACC. Translated, it gives CASSYRTSGGIDT. The complete CDR3 protein is CASSYRTSGGIDTYTF.

Comment on this clone: The read stops 3 residues short of the end of the CDR3; the missing end is completed from the germline J gene. The chain recombines TRBV19 with TRBJ1-1; no definite D call. Trimming left V 2 bases short and J 4 bases short, with 5 bases between. The CDR3 has 12 residues. In germline, CDR1 is LNHDA, CDR2 SQIVND (reference sequence). CDR3 region: CASSIKGTEAFF. The CDR3 DNA, read in part, is TGTGCCAGTAGTATAAAGGGCACTGAA.

About this clone: The read halts 3 residues ahead of the CDR3 end, with the missing end drawn from the germline J gene. This sequence joins TRBV7-8 and TRBJ1-2; D perhaps matches TRBD1 (6 bases). Looked up from germline, CDR1 is SGHVS and CDR2 is FQNEAQ. This CDR3 has 16 residues. CDR3 sequence: CASSLTTGSSYNDYTF. Incomplete CDR3 DNA: TGTGCCAGCAGCTTAACAACAGGGAGCTCCTACAATGAC.

About this clone itself: The read comes to an end 3 residues before the CDR3 does, leaving the germline J gene to fill in the end. The chain links TRBV19 to TRBJ2-4; 11 bases fit TRBD1. The CDR3 extends over 14 amino acids. Germline loops: CDR1 LNHDA, CDR2 SQIVND (reference sequence). CDR3 amino acids: CASSTGQGEQPQYF. The CDR3 DNA, read in part, is TGTGCCAGTAGTACGGGACAGGGGGAGCAGCCT.

Comment on this clone: Read sequence stops 3 residues before the CDR3 end, and the germline J gene provides the missing end. The sample carries other DNA sequences with the same CDR3. The chain links TRBV30 to TRBJ1-5; D might be TRBD1 (6 bases). The V end lost 4 bases, the J end lost 4 bases, and 11 bases lay between the germline ends. Germline CDR1 and CDR2: GTSNPN and SVGIG (reference sequence). The CDR3 totals 13 residues. Partial CDR3 DNA: TGTGCCTGGAACCCGGGACAAAATCAGCCC. Translated: CAWNPGQNQP. The whole CDR3 is CAWNPGQNQPQHF. Looking up the rest from reference TRBV30 and TRBJ1-5 gives the full variable domain: SQTIHQWPATLVQPVGSPLSLECTVEGTSNPNLYWYRQAAGRGLQLLFYSVGIGQISSEVPQNLSASRPQDRQFILSSKKLLLSDSGFYLCAWNPGQNQPQHFGDGTRLSIL.

To note about this clone: The read comes to an end 3 residues before the CDR3 does, leaving the germline J gene to fill in the end. The chain recombines TRBV7-3 with TRBJ1-2; perhaps TRBD1 as D (6 bases). CDR3 length: 13 residues. Germline values: CDR1 SGHTA, CDR2 FQGTGA. The CDR3 sequence is CASSPGRDNDYTF. The CDR3 bases that were read are TGTGCCAGCAGCCCCGGCAGGGACAATGAC. The full variable domain, completed using reference TRBV7-3 and TRBJ1-2, is GAGVSQTPSNKVTEKGKYVELRCDPISGHTALYWYRQSLGQGPEFLIYFQGTGAADDSGLPNDRFFAVRPEGSVSTLKIQRTERGDSAVYLCASSPGRDNDYTFGSGTRLTVV.